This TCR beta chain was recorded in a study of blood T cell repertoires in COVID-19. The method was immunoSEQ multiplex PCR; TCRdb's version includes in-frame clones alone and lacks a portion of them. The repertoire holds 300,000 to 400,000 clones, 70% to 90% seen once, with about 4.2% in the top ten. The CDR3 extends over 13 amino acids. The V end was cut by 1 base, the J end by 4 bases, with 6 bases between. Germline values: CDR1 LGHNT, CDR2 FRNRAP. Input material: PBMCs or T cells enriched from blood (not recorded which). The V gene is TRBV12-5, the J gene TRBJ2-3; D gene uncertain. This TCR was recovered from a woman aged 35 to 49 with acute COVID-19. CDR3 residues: CASGLAFPDTQYF. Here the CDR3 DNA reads TGTGCTAGTGGTTTGGCGTTCCCAGATACGCAGTATTTT. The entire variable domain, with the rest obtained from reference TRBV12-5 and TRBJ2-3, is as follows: DARVTQTPRHKVTEMGQEVTMRCQPILGHNTVFWYRQTMMQGLELLAYFRNRAPLDDSGMPKDRFSAEMPDATLATLKIQPSEPRDSAVYFCASGLAFPDTQYFGPGTRLTVL.